This T cell receptor beta chain is from a study of response to subunit inactivated influenza vaccine. Notes on the study in general: The authors put forward the suggestion that each seasonal influenza vaccination may bring in only a limited number of new T cells.

From the RT-PCR reads, TCRdb called clonotypes with MiXCR, one entry per CDR3 protein. The profile shows 650,000 to 800,000 distinct CDR3 sequences, about 18% of them singletons. The junction had 7 bases not matched to a gene; V was cut back by 6 bases and J by 4 bases. Germline CDR1 SGHTA, CDR2 FQGTGA. The CDR3 length is 15 residues. Comments on this clonotype: Its antigen is not known.

The chain joins TRBV7-3 to TRBJ1-5; 9 bases are shared with TRBD1. The sequencing here drew on PBMCs from blood, taken 5 days after vaccination. This TCR was sampled from a man between 45 and 60 years old who received an inactivated influenza vaccine. CDR3: CASRPNDRGNQPQHF. In DNA form, the CDR3 reads TGTGCCAGCAGACCAAATGACAGGGGGAATCAGCCCCAGCATTTT.